What follows are 15 T cell receptor beta chains derived from one specimen sequenced in a study of beta chain features in type 1 diabetes (dated by TCRdb to the late 2010s). The library was produced with the immunoSEQ multiplex PCR assay. The entire amount of isolated RNA was reverse transcribed using the High Capacity cDNA Reverse Transcription Kit, so the sequenced TCRB transcripts were expressed ones. In its TCRdb copy, this immuneACCESS table keeps in-frame sequences only and misses some clones. Where compared with another copy, unresolved V genes explain less than half of these, and the others have no known cause. The sample has some 240,000 clones on record, roughly 17% of them singletons. The ten largest clones add up to about 0.078% of the sample. The paper as a whole reports these results and caveats: In all four CD4+ subsets, TCRB CDR3 length was moderately but significantly shorter in type 1 diabetes patients.

What these receptors recognize is not known. Sample: naive CD4+ T cells from blood. The sample's cell subset or site, from its label and the paper: true naive CD4+ T cells. The receptors stem from a man aged 30-40 years with type 1 diabetes.

The rearrangement joins TRBV10-3 to TRBJ2-1, with 10 bases fitting TRBD2. CDR1 and CDR2 from the germline V gene are ENHRY and SYGVKD. The CDR3 is 16 residues long. Trimming cost V 6 bases and J 4 bases; bases outside gene matches: 9. Here the CDR3 reads CAIRRGTSGNYNEQFF. The CDR3 coding sequence is TGTGCCATCAGACGGGGCACTAGCGGGAATTACAATGAGCAGTTCTTC.

A few counts support this clone. The chain joins TRBV2 to TRBJ2-7; 11 bases align to TRBD2. The CDR3 covers 15 residues. Germline V gene lookup returns CDR1 SNHLY and CDR2 FYNNEI. After removal of 5 bases from V and 3 bases from J, the junction contained 6 bases not matched to a gene. The CDR3 DNA reads TGTGCCAGCAGTTCCCGACTAGCGGGATACTACGAGCAGTACTTC. It translates to CASSSRLAGYYEQYF.

The rearrangement links TRBV28 to TRBJ1-1; 8 bases match TRBD1. Trimming took 6 bases from V and 4 from J; bases not matched to a gene: 4. The CDR3 has 13 amino acids. The V gene's germline CDR1 is MDHEN and CDR2 SYDVKM. The DNA of the CDR3 is TGTGCCAGCAGCGGGGGACAGGTCACTGAAGCTTTCTTT. This translates into CASSGGQVTEAFF.

This clone appeared a few times. V and J are TRBV29-1 and TRBJ1-2; no clear D gene. CDR1 and CDR2 (germline): SQVTM, ANQGSEA. The CDR3 consists of 11 residues. The V end lost 4 bases, the J end lost 0 bases, and 3 bases lay between the germline ends. For the CDR3, the DNA is TGCAGCGTTGTTTCTAACTATGGCTACACCTTC. It encodes CSVVSNYGYTF.

This clone has more than one count but fewer than ten. The V and J genes are TRBV29-1 and TRBJ1-1; D gene uncertain. From germline, CDR1 is SQVTM and CDR2 ANQGSEA. V was cut by 7 bases and J by 6 bases, with 15 bases left in between. CDR3 length: 12 amino acids. CDR3 region: CSATESIAEAFF. DNA for the CDR3: TGCAGCGCCACAGAGTCGATCGCTGAAGCTTTCTTT.

This clone appeared a few times. The chain combines TRBV11-1 with TRBJ2-1; 13 nucleotides align to TRBD2. Germline trimming cut 3 bases from V and 6 bases from J; bases unmatched to any gene: 5. The CDR3 runs to 16 residues. Germline V lookup: CDR1 SGHAT, CDR2 FQDESV (reference sequence). This CDR3 reads CASSLRTSGSLNEQFF. CDR3 nucleotides: TGTGCCAGCAGCTTGCGGACTAGCGGGAGTCTCAATGAGCAGTTCTTC.

The chain has TRBV2 and TRBJ2-5; no clear D. The CDR3 runs 15 residues. Germline V gene data show CDR1 as SNHLY and CDR2 as FYNNEI. V shed 4 bases and J shed 1 base, with 13 bases lying between them. As DNA, the CDR3 is TGTGCCAGCAGTGTTAGTGGGTATATCCAAGAGACCCAGTACTTC. It translates to CASSVSGYIQETQYF.

This clone was observed a handful of times. This rearrangement joins TRBV21-1 to TRBJ2-1; the table's TRBD1 call for D was not verified on the DNA. TRBV21-1 is termed a pseudogene. This CDR3 region has 15 residues. CDR3 sequence: CASSKEHRGPTEQFF. As DNA, the CDR3 is TGTGCCAGCAGCAAAGAACACAGGGGCCCAACTGAGCAGTTCTTC.

The chain carries TRBV28 and TRBJ2-7; D not resolved. The V end lost 9 bases, the J end lost 2 bases, and 11 bases lay between the germline ends. CDR3 length: 12 residues. The V gene's germline CDR1 is MDHEN and CDR2 SYDVKM. CDR3 protein: CASHNSPYEQYF. CDR3 sequence (DNA): TGTGCCAGTCACAACAGCCCCTACGAGCAGTACTTC. The whole variable domain, filled in from reference TRBV28 and TRBJ2-7, reads DVKVTQSSRYLVKRTGEKVFLECVQDMDHENMFWYRQDPGLGLRLIYFSYDVKMKEKGDIPEGYSVSREKKERFSLILESASTNQTSMYLCASHNSPYEQYFGPGTRLTVT.

The rearrangement links TRBV5-4 to TRBJ2-3, with 11 bases fitting TRBD2. There are 15 residues in the CDR3. Trimming removed 4 bases from V and 2 bases from J; junction bases left unmatched: 3. CDR1 and CDR2 from the germline V gene are SGHNT and YYREEE (reference sequence). CDR3 in DNA: TGTGCCAGCAGCAATAGCGGGAGGGACACAGATACGCAGTATTTT. As protein: CASSNSGRDTDTQYF. Full variable domain (remainder filled in from reference TRBV5-4 and TRBJ2-3): ETGVTQSPTHLIKTRGQQVTLRCSSQSGHNTVSWYQQALGQGPQFIFQYYREEENGRGNFPPRFSGLQFPNYSSELNVNALELDDSALYLCASSNSGRDTDTQYFGPGTRLTVL.

The chain combines TRBV29-1 with TRBJ1-4, with unresolved D. Germline loops: CDR1 SQVTM, CDR2 ANQGSEA. This CDR3 has 14 amino acids. Trimming stripped 4 bases from V and 0 bases from J, with 9 bases between. The CDR3 DNA follows: TGCAGCGTTGTGGGCAGCTCAACTAATGAAAAACTGTTTTTT. It translates to CSVVGSSTNEKLFF. The variable domain in full, with the rest retrieved from reference TRBV29-1 and TRBJ1-4, is SAVISQKPSRDICQRGTSLTIQCQVDSQVTMMFWYRQQPGQSLTLIATANQGSEATYESGFVIDKFPISRPNLTFSTLTVSNMSPEDSSIYLCSVVGSSTNEKLFFGSGTQLSVL.

This chain connects TRBV30 to TRBJ1-5; no reliable D call. V was pared by 4 bases and J by 0 bases, with 7 bases between. Germline CDR1 is GTSNPN and CDR2 is SVGIG (reference sequence). The CDR3 loop spans 13 amino acids. Written as DNA, the CDR3 is TGTGCCTGGAACCGGGATAGCAATCAGCCCCAGCATTTT. As protein: CAWNRDSNQPQHF.

This clone was picked up a small number of times. The chain recombines TRBV7-2 with TRBJ1-2; D might be TRBD1 (5 bases). Germline-derived CDR1 and CDR2 are SGHTA and FQGNSA. V lost 3 bases and J lost 4, with 9 bases in between. CDR3 length: 13 residues. The CDR3 region has the DNA TGTGCCAGCAGCTTGGGACTGTCCTATGGCTACACCTTC. Its translation is CASSLGLSYGYTF. The full variable domain, rest sourced from reference TRBV7-2 and TRBJ1-2, is GAGVSQSPSNKVTEKGKDVELRCDPISGHTALYWYRQSLGQGLEFLIYFQGNSAPDKSGLPSDRFSAERTGGSVSTLTIQRTQQEDSAVYLCASSLGLSYGYTFGSGTRLTVV.

Written as DNA, the CDR3 is TGTGCCAGCAGCCAAGGACTAGCGGGAGTTGGTGATACGCAGTATTTT. This sequence encodes CASSQGLAGVGDTQYF. The chain has TRBV4-2 and TRBJ2-3, with 12 bases matching TRBD2. Germline V gene data show CDR1 as LGHNA and CDR2 as YNFKEQ. This CDR3 comprises 16 residues. V gave up 1 base and J gave up 6 bases; unmatched junction bases: 5.

The table lists this clone with a few counts. J is TRBJ2-3 and V is TRBV10-3; D gene unclear. V lost 10 bases to trimming and J lost 1 base, with 15 bases between them. The CDR3 runs 14 residues. Germline CDR1 is ENHRY and CDR2 is SYGVKD. The CDR3 here is CATAVPMRTDTQYF. The DNA for the CDR3 is TGTGCCACCGCGGTGCCGATGCGCACAGATACGCAGTATTTT.